Below are 30 T cell receptor beta chains sequenced from a single sample in a study of cytomegalovirus exposure and HLA in healthy donors. The repertoire was sequenced with immunoSEQ multiplex PCR; TCRdb's copy has only in-frame clones and lacks some. The sample yields over 200,000 clones, 90% seen once. The sequenced material came from PBMCs. The receptors come from a woman aged 25 to 39 in good health and CMV-seronegative.

This clone was counted once. The V and J genes are TRBV18 and TRBJ2-7; TRBD2 might be the D (5 bases). From germline, CDR1 is KGHSH and CDR2 LQKENI. This CDR3 is 14 amino acids long. The V end was cut by 1 base, the J end by 7 bases, with 14 bases between. The CDR3 protein is CASSPRHGDKEQYF. CDR3 nucleotides: TGTGCCAGCTCACCACGCCACGGGGATAAAGAGCAGTACTTC.

The gene calls are TRBV27 and TRBJ1-1; D gene uncertain. Germline CDR1 reads MNHEY; CDR2 reads SMNVEV (reference sequence). CDR3 length: 15 amino acids. V lost 6 bases and J 1 base, leaving 15 bases between the germline ends. The CDR3 nucleotides read TGTGCCAGCAGCCCTTCACTAACCGCGAACACTGAAGCTTTCTTT. Protein product: CASSPSLTANTEAFF.

The V call is TRBV2, the J call TRBJ2-7; TRBD2 matches 10 bases. Germline CDR1 and CDR2: SNHLY and FYNNEI. V shed 6 bases, J shed 2 bases, and the junction held 4 bases outside the gene matches. The CDR3 loop spans 14 amino acids. The CDR3 is CASRDLAGAYEQYF. CDR3 nucleotides: TGTGCCAGCAGGGACCTAGCGGGGGCCTACGAGCAGTACTTC.

The V and J genes are TRBV6-5 and TRBJ2-7, with D possibly TRBD1 on 5 matching bases. V lost 4 bases to trimming and J lost 3 bases, with 19 bases between them. CDR3 size: 16 residues. CDR1 and CDR2 (germline): MNHEY, SVGAGI. This CDR3 is CASSSAVFGTGYEQYF. CDR3 DNA sequence: TGTGCCAGCAGTTCCGCGGTGTTCGGAACAGGCTACGAGCAGTACTTC.

V is TRBV7-7 and J is TRBJ2-7; tentative D call: TRBD2 (6 bases). This CDR3 comprises 15 residues. The V end lost 5 bases, the J end lost 1 base, and 15 bases lay between the germline ends. The germline V gene has CDR1 SSHAT and CDR2 FNYEAQ (reference sequence). The CDR3, as DNA: TGTGCCAGCAGCGTCTCCGCGGGACCGTCCTACGAGCAGTACTTC. This encodes CASSVSAGPSYEQYF.

The chain couples TRBV19 to TRBJ2-7; 9 bases fit TRBD1. This CDR3 has 14 residues. CDR1 is LNHDA and CDR2 is SQIVND in the germline V gene (reference sequence). V gave up 6 bases and J gave up 2 bases; unmatched junction bases: 5. The CDR3 DNA is TGTGCCAGTAGACGGGACAGGGAAACCTACGAGCAGTACTTC. Protein: CASRRDRETYEQYF.

The chain carries TRBV10-3 and TRBJ2-7; D assignment may be TRBD1 or TRBD2 (5 bases each). The CDR3 consists of 15 residues. The germline CDR1 and CDR2 sequences are ENHRY and SYGVKD. V lost 4 bases and J lost 2, with 15 bases in between. For the CDR3, the DNA is TGTGCCATCAGTGTAAATCCGGGACCTACCTACGAGCAGTACTTC. Encoded protein: CAISVNPGPTYEQYF.

In this sample, this clone turned up a few times. V usage is TRBV27 and J usage is TRBJ2-7, with D maybe TRBD1 (6 bases). CDR1 MNHEY and CDR2 SMNVEV come from the germline V gene (reference sequence). V was pared by 0 bases and J by 2 bases, with 8 bases between. This CDR3 comprises 14 residues. The CDR3 loop reads CASSLSTGTYEQYF. CDR3 coding DNA: TGTGCCAGCAGTTTATCGACAGGAACCTACGAGCAGTACTTC.

The chain uses TRBV5-1 and TRBJ2-5; 11 bases match TRBD2. V lost 1 base and J lost 3; bases outside the gene matches: 5. Germline CDR1 reads SGHRS; CDR2 reads YFSETQ. The CDR3 loop spans 16 amino acids. The CDR3 nucleotides read TGCGCCAGCAGCTTGTATGAACTAGCGGGAGAAGAGACCCAGTACTTC. This translates into CASSLYELAGEETQYF.

The chain employs TRBV13 and TRBJ2-1, with D unclear. The CDR3 sequence is 12 residues long. Germline values: CDR1 PRHDT, CDR2 FYEKMQ (reference sequence). The V gene lost 5 bases and the J gene lost 8 bases, with 10 bases spanning the gap. CDR3 protein: CASSPLIDEQFF. The CDR3 region has the DNA TGTGCCAGCAGCCCACTGATAGATGAGCAGTTCTTC.

This chain connects TRBV20-1 to TRBJ2-3; D possibly corresponds to TRBD2 (6 bases). Trimming stripped 6 bases from V and 6 bases from J, with 7 bases between. Germline CDR1 reads DFQATT; CDR2 reads SNEGSKA (reference sequence). The CDR3 sequence is 10 residues long. The CDR3 sequence: CSAREDTQYF. In nucleotides, the CDR3 is TGCAGTGCACGGGAGGATACGCAGTATTTT.

J is TRBJ2-3 and V is TRBV7-3, with TRBD1 matching over 7 bases. Germline-derived CDR1 and CDR2 are SGHTA and FQGTGA. There are 14 residues in the CDR3. The V and J ends lost 6 bases and 0 bases, in that order; junction bases with no gene match: 3. DNA of the CDR3: TGTGCCAGCAGTGGGACAGCTAGCACAGATACGCAGTATTTT. It encodes CASSGTASTDTQYF.

The chain is built from TRBV10-3 and TRBJ2-2; D tentatively fits TRBD1 or TRBD2 (5 bases each). CDR1 is ENHRY, CDR2 SYGVKD, per germline. V was shortened by 2 bases and J by 3 bases, with 22 bases between the two germline ends. The CDR3 loop spans 19 amino acids. The CDR3: CAISELREQVLHDTGELFF. The CDR3 DNA reads TGTGCCATCAGTGAGCTTCGGGAACAGGTCCTACATGACACCGGGGAGCTGTTTTTT.

V gene TRBV5-6 combines with J gene TRBJ2-7, with D maybe TRBD1 (6 bases). The CDR3 covers 15 residues. Trimming removed 2 bases from V and 3 bases from J, with 15 bases in between. Germline CDR1 reads SGHDT; CDR2 reads YYEEEE. CDR3 sequence (DNA): TGTGCCAGCAGCTTCCTGGGCAGGGGCAGCTACGAGCAGTACTTC. It translates to CASSFLGRGSYEQYF. Full variable domain (outside the CDR3, taken from reference TRBV5-6 and TRBJ2-7): DAGVTQSPTHLIKTRGQQVTLRCSPKSGHDTVSWYQQALGQGPQFIFQYYEEEERQRGNFPDRFSGHQFPNYSSELNVNALLLGDSALYLCASSFLGRGSYEQYFGPGTRLTVT.

The chain recombines TRBV28 with TRBJ2-5, with D possibly matching TRBD2 (5 bases). Germline CDR1 MDHEN, CDR2 SYDVKM. The length of the CDR3 is 15 residues. Trimming removed 5 bases from V and 5 bases from J, with 18 bases in between. The CDR3 region is CASSGARRERETQYF. Here the CDR3 DNA reads TGTGCCAGCAGTGGCGCTCGAAGGGAGAGGGAGACCCAGTACTTC.

V is TRBV2 and J is TRBJ2-7; D unclear. CDR3 length equals 12 residues. Trimming took off 7 bases at V and 2 bases at J, with 9 bases between the two ends. Germline assignment: CDR1 SNHLY and CDR2 FYNNEI. The CDR3 spells CASKAQAYEQYF. CDR3 DNA sequence: TGTGCCAGCAAGGCCCAAGCCTACGAGCAGTACTTC.

The chain is built from TRBV27 and TRBJ2-7; 8 nucleotides align to TRBD2. The trim removed 3 bases at V and 1 base at J, leaving 8 bases unmatched. CDR1 is MNHEY and CDR2 is SMNVEV in the germline V gene (reference sequence). The CDR3 has 16 amino acids. In DNA form, the CDR3 reads TGTGCCAGCAGTTTGAGGGGACTAGGGGGGTCCTACGAGCAGTACTTC. Translated, it gives CASSLRGLGGSYEQYF.

This rearrangement joins TRBV5-4 to TRBJ2-5; D gene ambiguous. The CDR3 is made up of 13 amino acids. The V and J ends lost 2 bases and 5 bases respectively, with 10 bases between them. Germline assignment: CDR1 SGHNT and CDR2 YYREEE (reference sequence). Here the CDR3 reads CASSLGEGETQYF. The CDR3, as DNA: TGTGCCAGCAGCTTAGGTGAAGGGGAGACCCAGTACTTC.

The rearrangement uses TRBV6-6 and TRBJ2-1; perhaps TRBD2 as D (5 bases). V was trimmed by 0 bases and J by 9 bases, leaving 12 bases between them. This CDR3 comprises 14 residues. Germline V gives CDR1 MNHNY, CDR2 SVGAGI (reference sequence). The CDR3 region has the DNA TGTGCCAGCAGTTACTCGAATGGGGAGTTTGAGCAGTTCTTC. It codes for CASSYSNGEFEQFF.

The CDR3 is CASSQDLGGSPSYEQYF. For the CDR3, the DNA is TGTGCCAGCAGCCAAGATCTTGGCGGGAGTCCCTCCTACGAGCAGTACTTC. This chain links TRBV4-2 with TRBJ2-7, with 7 bases aligning to TRBD2. The germline V gene has CDR1 LGHNA and CDR2 YNFKEQ. V shed 0 bases, J shed 0 bases, and the junction held 8 bases outside the gene matches. The CDR3 is 17 residues long.

The chain is built from TRBV5-6 and TRBJ1-4; D is uncertain. The germline V and J ends were trimmed by 1 base and 0 bases, with 16 bases remaining between them. Per germline, CDR1 SGHDT and CDR2 YYEEEE. The CDR3 runs to 18 residues. CDR3 nucleotides: TGTGCCAGCAGCTTGTTGGAGGGAATAGGATCAACTAATGAAAAACTGTTTTTT. Amino acid sequence: CASSLLEGIGSTNEKLFF.

The CDR3 protein is CASSSVGQGLQETQYF. CDR3 DNA sequence: TGCGCCAGCAGCTCAGTCGGACAGGGATTACAAGAGACCCAGTACTTC. The chain joins TRBV5-1 to TRBJ2-5, with 8 positions matching TRBD1. This CDR3 spans 16 amino acids. Trimming removed 3 bases from V and 2 bases from J; junction bases left unmatched: 9. Germline values: CDR1 SGHRS, CDR2 YFSETQ.

The V call is TRBV2, the J call TRBJ2-2; D remains unclear. The V gene's germline CDR1 is SNHLY and CDR2 FYNNEI. The germline V and J ends were trimmed by 3 bases and 3 bases, with 5 bases remaining between them. CDR3 length: 13 residues. CDR3 in amino acids: CASSDPDTGELFF. In DNA form, the CDR3 reads TGTGCCAGCAGTGATCCCGACACCGGGGAGCTGTTTTTT.

The J gene is TRBJ2-3, the V gene TRBV2; tentatively, D is TRBD1 or TRBD2 (5 bases each). Between the trimmed V and J ends, which lost 3 bases and 6 bases, there was a span of 10 bases. From germline, CDR1 is SNHLY and CDR2 FYNNEI. CDR3 length: 13 residues. The CDR3 bases are TGTGCCAGCAGTGATGGGGGAGTGGATACGCAGTATTTT. Translated: CASSDGGVDTQYF. The full variable domain, its missing parts supplied by reference TRBV2 and TRBJ2-3, is EPEVTQTPSHQVTQMGQEVILRCVPISNHLYFYWYRQILGQKVEFLVSFYNNEISEKSEIFDDQFSVERPDGSNFTLKIRSTKLEDSAMYFCASSDGGVDTQYFGPGTRLTVL.

The chain employs TRBV2 and TRBJ2-7; D is perhaps TRBD2 (5 bases). In germline, CDR1 is SNHLY, CDR2 FYNNEI. The ends were cut back, 7 bases at V and 1 base at J, with 11 bases in the middle. The CDR3 spans 13 residues. The CDR3 protein is CASMPSLSYEQYF. CDR3 nucleotides: TGTGCCAGCATGCCTAGCCTTTCCTACGAGCAGTACTTC. The whole variable domain, remainder taken from reference TRBV2 and TRBJ2-7, is EPEVTQTPSHQVTQMGQEVILRCVPISNHLYFYWYRQILGQKVEFLVSFYNNEISEKSEIFDDQFSVERPDGSNFTLKIRSTKLEDSAMYFCASMPSLSYEQYFGPGTRLTVT.

The chain links TRBV6-6 to TRBJ2-7; D is uncertain. V was shortened by 2 bases and J by 1 base, with 3 bases between the two germline ends. CDR1 and CDR2 from the germline V gene are MNHNY and SVGAGI (reference sequence). This CDR3 contains 12 residues. CDR3 sequence (DNA): TGTGCCAGCAGTTACGAATCCTACGAGCAGTACTTC. This sequence encodes CASSYESYEQYF.

The rearrangement uses TRBV28 and TRBJ1-1; possible D gene TRBD1, 6 bases. Germline V gene lookup returns CDR1 MDHEN and CDR2 SYDVKM. The V gene lost 2 bases and the J gene lost 1 base, with 11 bases spanning the gap. The CDR3 length is 15 residues. The CDR3, as DNA: TGTGCCAGCAGTTTACGCGGGACACAGAACACTGAAGCTTTCTTT. Amino acid sequence: CASSLRGTQNTEAFF.

This chain uses TRBV11-2 with TRBJ2-7; D gene uncertain. There are 15 residues in the CDR3. Germline V gene sequence: CDR1 SGHAT, CDR2 FQNNGV. The V and J ends lost 1 base and 1 base respectively, with 11 bases between them. The CDR3 sequence is CASSLGPVRSYEQYF. In DNA form, the CDR3 reads TGTGCCAGCAGCTTAGGCCCAGTTCGGTCCTACGAGCAGTACTTC.

This rearrangement joins TRBV13 to TRBJ2-7; the D gene is possibly TRBD1 (6 bases). Germline V gene lookup returns CDR1 PRHDT and CDR2 FYEKMQ (reference sequence). V shed 2 bases and J shed 2 bases, with 13 bases lying between them. CDR3 length equals 15 residues. The CDR3 region is CASSLKQGIPYEQYF. The CDR3 nucleotides read TGTGCCAGCAGCTTAAAACAGGGAATTCCCTACGAGCAGTACTTC. Using reference TRBV13 and TRBJ2-7 for the parts outside the CDR3, the full variable domain is AAGVIQSPRHLIKEKRETATLKCYPIPRHDTVYWYQQGPGQDPQFLISFYEKMQSDKGSIPDRFSAQQFSDYHSELNMSSLELGDSALYFCASSLKQGIPYEQYFGPGTRLTVT.

V usage is TRBV4-2 and J usage is TRBJ2-7; 8 bases line up with TRBD2. The CDR3 runs 15 residues. V lost 4 bases to trimming and J lost 6 bases; unmatched junction nucleotides: 11. Germline CDR1 is LGHNA and CDR2 is YNFKEQ. The CDR3, as DNA: TGTGCCAGCAGCCTTCGGCGGGAGGCAGAATCCGAGCAGTACTTC. Protein: CASSLRREAESEQYF.